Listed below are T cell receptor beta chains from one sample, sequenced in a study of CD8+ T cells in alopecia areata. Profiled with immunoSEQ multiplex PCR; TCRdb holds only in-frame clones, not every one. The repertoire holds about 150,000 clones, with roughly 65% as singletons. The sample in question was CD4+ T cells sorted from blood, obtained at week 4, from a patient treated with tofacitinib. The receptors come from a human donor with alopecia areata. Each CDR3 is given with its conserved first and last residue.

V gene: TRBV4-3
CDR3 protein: CASSPRADSPLHF

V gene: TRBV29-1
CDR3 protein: CSVEGLFTDTQYF

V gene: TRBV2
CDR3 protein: CASHHGQGLEQYF

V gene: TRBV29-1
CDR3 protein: CSVVGTGLQYF

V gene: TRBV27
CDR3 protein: CASSRQYNQPQHF

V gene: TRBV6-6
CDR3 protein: CASSYPTGLNNEQFF

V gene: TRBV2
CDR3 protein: CASSEETRGIKLFF

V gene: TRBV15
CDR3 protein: CATSRDYDRGPNYGYTF

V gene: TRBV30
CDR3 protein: CAWSAGPGPLHF

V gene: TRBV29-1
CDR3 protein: CSVSRDRGLTEAFF

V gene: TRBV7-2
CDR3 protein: CASSFASGVGRALHF

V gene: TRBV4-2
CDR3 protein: CASSQVVHTDTQYF

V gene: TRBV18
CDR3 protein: CASSPASGGPDTQYF

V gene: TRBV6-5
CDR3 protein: CASRPDRGRTDEQFF

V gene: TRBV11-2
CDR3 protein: CASSLGVGGRQTEAFF

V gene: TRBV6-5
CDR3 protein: CASSYGTGYSPLHF

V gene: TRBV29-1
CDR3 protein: CSVDLGYTF

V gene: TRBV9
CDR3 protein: CASSVVAGTTGELFF

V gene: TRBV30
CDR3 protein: CAWSVRTGETQYF

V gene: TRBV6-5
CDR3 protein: CASSYSPRVETGELFF

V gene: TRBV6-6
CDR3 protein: CASSGPRQPGTQYF

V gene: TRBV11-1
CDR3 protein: CASSFPKDDTQYF

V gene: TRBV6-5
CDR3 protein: CASMGQSYEQYF

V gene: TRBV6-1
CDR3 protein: CASSEKPQTDGYTF

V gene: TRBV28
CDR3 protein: CATRIYTQYF

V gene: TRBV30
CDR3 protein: CAWSIPGTGRRQPQHF

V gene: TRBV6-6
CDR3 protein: CASRGEGQHNSPLHF

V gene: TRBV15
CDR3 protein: CATSRVATRVINEQYF

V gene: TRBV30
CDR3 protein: CAWTGQGSHEQYF

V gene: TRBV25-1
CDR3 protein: CASSERGGPNEQYF

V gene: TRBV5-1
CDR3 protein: CASSLGNSEQYF

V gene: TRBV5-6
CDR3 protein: CASSLDRGQGEDGYTF

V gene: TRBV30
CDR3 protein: CAWSVRTGHEQFF

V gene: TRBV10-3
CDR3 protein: CAISDGTDTQYF

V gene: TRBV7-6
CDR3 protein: CASSPMGTYSNQPQHF

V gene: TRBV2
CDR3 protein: CASSVTTDPSGGYTF

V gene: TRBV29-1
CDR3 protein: CSVAGTVLAYGYTF

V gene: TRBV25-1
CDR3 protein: CASSEASSPLHF

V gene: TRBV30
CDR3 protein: CAWSRQDHSPLHF

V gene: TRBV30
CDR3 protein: CAWSAGTGATQFF

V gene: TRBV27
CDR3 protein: CASSTSETQYF

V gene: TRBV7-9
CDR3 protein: CASSPTGLQPQHF

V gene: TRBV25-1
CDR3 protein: CASKPTKLGGYTF

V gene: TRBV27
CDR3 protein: CASSLGGTQYF

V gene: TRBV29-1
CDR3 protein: CSVEDVGNYGYTF

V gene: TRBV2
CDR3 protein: CASSGGRSNQPQHF